This entry concerns a single TCR beta chain. The antigen it binds to is not known. No base-level quality is on record; no much larger clone is a single base apart. This specimen belongs to a study of blood T cell repertoires in COVID-19 (TCRdb year 2020). Regarding the complete study: The collaborator samples originated in the United States, Italy and Spain and spanned the acute and convalescent phases of COVID-19. The material from the prospective study consisted of cDNA or gDNA derived from T cells, B-cell-depleted T cells, or PBMCs. Subjects who had been exposed to COVID-19, were actively infected with it, or had recovered from it provided the deeply sampled blood TCRbeta repertoires that made up the dataset. The repertoires were released in a freely available public database meant as a resource for research on the immune response to SARS-CoV-2. Samples came from the ongoing ImmuneRACE study (first 160 participants) plus 1,254 subjects from 6 global collaborators. A de-identified subject ID, COVID-19 status, age in years and sex were almost always included in the sample metadata. Where HLA class I and class II types were available, the types were taken from metadata supplied by the sample provider, not from assay-based typing.

TCRbeta CDR3 regions were amplified from genomic DNA by means of the immunoSEQ Assay, a bias-controlled multiplex PCR. The original methods were these. The number of nucleated cells in each sample was estimated by amplification of reference gene primers within the assay. To quantify the absolute abundance of each unique TCRbeta CDR3 rearrangement, sequence reads were collapsed and filtered. Productive Simpson clonality was computed per sample as the square root of Simpson's diversity index over productive rearrangements. Not all clones reach the TCRdb copy of this immuneACCESS table, which keeps in-frame sequences only. Checked studies attribute under half of the gap to unresolved V genes and leave the rest unexplained. That table is the source of V, J and clone size, and D and trimming were worked out from the DNA. The sample contains a few hundred thousand clones, more than 75% of them found a single time. The top ten clonotypes cover approximately 8.1% of the sample.

Another Seattle source contributed samples from volunteer blood donors who had recovered from COVID-19. Each collaborating institution followed its own protocols to collect whole blood in K2EDTA tubes. For TCRbeta analysis, collaborators shipped samples in one of three forms: frozen whole blood, isolated PBMCs, or DNA extracted from either of those sample types. What the study reported, not specific to this receptor: The quantity of clinical and demographic metadata differed by source and by participant and was supplied without curation.

The source of this sequence is a woman in her fifties or sixties who had recovered from COVID-19. Sequenced: peripheral blood.

This receptor has the CDR3 CASRLLARTLGTDTQYF. The nucleotides are TGCGCCAGCCGCCTGCTAGCGCGAACCCTTGGGACAGATACGCAGTATTTT. This chain joins TRBV5-1 to TRBJ2-3; the best D guess is TRBD2, with 6 bases matching. From cysteine to phenylalanine, the CDR3 is 17 amino acids long. The entry retains the CDR3 DNA only, 51 bases that are in frame from base 1. CDR1 and CDR2 (SGHRS, YFSETQ) derive from the germline V gene. The junction shows trimming of 7 bases on V and 3 bases on J, plus 24 bases between the germline ends.